The 19 T cell receptor beta chains listed next were all sequenced from one sample in a study of shared T cell receptors in the human thymus. Here immunoSEQ multiplex PCR was the method, and the copy in TCRdb shows in-frame clones only, minus some. The repertoire holds some 700,000 clones, with approximately 83% as singletons. The same data also went into a second study, on human thymus T cells.

Sequenced: thymocytes. The receptors shown here come from a girl less than two years old with a congenital heart defect.

The chain has TRBV27 and TRBJ1-5, with 7 bases lining up with TRBD1. There are 14 residues in the CDR3. Germline CDR1 and CDR2: MNHEY and SMNVEV (reference sequence). Trimming cost V 6 bases and J 7 bases; bases outside gene matches: 9. CDR3 DNA: TGTGCCAGCAGACTGACAGGGAGAGAACAGCCCCAGCATTTT. Residues: CASRLTGREQPQHF.

The rearrangement uses TRBV9 and TRBJ1-2; 7 bases match TRBD1. This CDR3 has 15 amino acids. Germline trimming cut 3 bases from V and 7 bases from J; bases unmatched to any gene: 12. Germline values: CDR1 SGDLS, CDR2 YYNGEE. DNA for the CDR3: TGTGCCAGCAGCGGACGACAGGGTTTGGGTTTTGGCTACACCTTC. It translates to CASSGRQGLGFGYTF.

The V call is TRBV6-1, the J call TRBJ2-7; 8 bases agree with TRBD2. Germline values: CDR1 MNHNS, CDR2 SASEGT. The CDR3 covers 15 residues. V lost 4 bases to trimming and J lost 0 bases; unmatched junction nucleotides: 5. The CDR3: CASSGRGAVSYEQYF. The CDR3 coding sequence is TGTGCCAGCAGTGGGCGGGGGGCCGTCTCCTACGAGCAGTACTTC.

The chain has TRBV14 and TRBJ2-2; 7 bases agree with TRBD2. Germline V gene sequence: CDR1 SGHDN, CDR2 FVKESK. V lost 0 bases to trimming and J lost 3 bases; unmatched junction nucleotides: 16. The CDR3 sequence is 20 residues long. CDR3: CASSQDHPLGGDGDTGELFF. The CDR3, as DNA: TGTGCCAGCAGCCAAGATCACCCCCTGGGGGGGGATGGGGACACCGGGGAGCTGTTTTTT.

This clone has a single count. The rearrangement uses TRBV29-1 and TRBJ2-7; D unresolved. Germline V gene sequence: CDR1 SQVTM, CDR2 ANQGSEA. The CDR3 consists of 15 residues. Trimming cost V 4 bases and J 5 bases, with 21 bases left between them. The CDR3, as DNA: TGCAGCGTTGGCCAGGCGCCCATACCATCAGACGAGCAGTACTTC. Residues: CSVGQAPIPSDEQYF.

This sequence joins TRBV2 and TRBJ2-1; 13 nucleotides align to TRBD2. CDR1 and CDR2 from the germline V gene are SNHLY and FYNNEI. The CDR3 contains 15 residues. Germline trimming cut 6 bases from V and 3 bases from J; bases unmatched to any gene: 2. In DNA, the CDR3 is TGTGCCAGCAGGGGACTAGCGGGGAGCTACAATGAGCAGTTCTTC. It translates to CASRGLAGSYNEQFF.

The chain has TRBV2 and TRBJ2-3; 11 positions match TRBD2. The trim removed 7 bases at V and 1 base at J, leaving 16 bases unmatched. The CDR3 length is 19 residues. The germline V gene has CDR1 SNHLY and CDR2 FYNNEI. CDR3 bases: TGTGCCAGCAATAGAATAGCGGGGGGGCCCCGGGTTCGCACAGATACGCAGTATTTT. It is translated as CASNRIAGGPRVRTDTQYF.

There are a few counts of this clone. The chain joins TRBV4-3 to TRBJ1-4; 8 nucleotides line up with TRBD1. CDR1 and CDR2 from the germline V gene are LGHNA and YSLEER. V lost 3 bases, J lost 4 bases, and 7 bases stayed unmatched. The CDR3 is 16 residues long. The CDR3 is CASSQGGQGSNEKLFF. The DNA of the CDR3 is TGCGCCAGCAGCCAGGGTGGACAGGGAAGTAATGAAAAACTGTTTTTT.

The rearrangement uses TRBV11-1 and TRBJ2-1, with D perhaps matching TRBD1 (6 bases). The CDR3 is made up of 16 amino acids. The V end was cut by 1 base, the J end by 2 bases, with 12 bases between. The V gene's germline CDR1 is SGHAT and CDR2 FQDESV (reference sequence). The CDR3: CASSLVAQGTYNEQFF. The CDR3 DNA reads as TGTGCCAGCAGCTTAGTGGCACAGGGAACCTACAATGAGCAGTTCTTC.

J is TRBJ1-1 and V is TRBV11-2; 8 bases fit TRBD1. Trimming took 3 bases from V and 1 from J; bases not matched to a gene: 16. The CDR3 has 19 amino acids. Germline V CDR1 and CDR2: SGHAT, FQNNGV. CDR3 loop: CASSFISRQGARPNTEAFF. CDR3 nucleotides: TGTGCCAGCAGCTTTATCTCGCGCCAGGGGGCCAGGCCGAACACTGAAGCTTTCTTT.

The chain has TRBV28 and TRBJ2-3; D perhaps matches TRBD1 (6 bases). Germline-derived CDR1 and CDR2 are MDHEN and SYDVKM. The V gene lost 6 bases and the J gene lost 4 bases, with 17 bases spanning the gap. The CDR3 loop spans 15 amino acids. CDR3 nucleotides: TGTGCCAGCAGGGGGACAACGTCGTGGGCAGATACGCAGTATTTT. Its protein is CASRGTTSWADTQYF.

The chain employs TRBV5-5 and TRBJ2-7, with 8 bases identical to TRBD2. This CDR3 is built from 14 residues. Germline CDR1 SGHKS, CDR2 YYEKEE (reference sequence). V was clipped by 2 bases and J by 3 bases; unmatched bases: 4. The CDR3 DNA is TGTGCCAGCAGCTTTTTTCGGGGGGGCTACGAGCAGTACTTC. Translated, it gives CASSFFRGGYEQYF. Supplemented by reference TRBV5-5 and TRBJ2-7, the full variable domain reads DAGVTQSPTHLIKTRGQQVTLRCSPISGHKSVSWYQQVLGQGPQFIFQYYEKEERGRGNFPDRFSARQFPNYSSELNVNALLLGDSALYLCASSFFRGGYEQYFGPGTRLTVT.

The chain employs TRBV18 and TRBJ2-6, with D uncertain. The CDR3 length is 17 residues. Germline CDR1 is KGHSH and CDR2 is LQKENI. V lost 6 bases and J 0 bases, leaving 15 bases between the germline ends. Written as DNA, the CDR3 is TGTGCCAGCTCTCACATCCCCAAGAACTCTGGGGCCAACGTCCTGACTTTC. Translation: CASSHIPKNSGANVLTF. The whole variable domain, remainder taken from reference TRBV18 and TRBJ2-6, is NAGVMQNPRHLVRRRGQEARLRCSPMKGHSHVYWYRQLPEEGLKFMVYLQKENIIDESGMPKERFSAEFPKEGPSILRIQQVVRGDSAAYFCASSHIPKNSGANVLTFGAGSRLTVL.

Here the CDR3 DNA reads TGTGCCAGCAGCCCCCGGGGTGAGGTTGGGAAAAAACTGTTTTTT. This translates into CASSPRGEVGKKLFF. The rearrangement links TRBV9 to TRBJ1-4; D not resolved. Germline-derived CDR1 and CDR2 are SGDLS and YYNGEE. Deletions cut 4 bases from V and 9 bases from J, with 19 bases between. The CDR3 has 15 amino acids. The full variable domain, completed using reference TRBV9 and TRBJ1-4, is DSGVTQTPKHLITATGQRVTLRCSPRSGDLSVYWYQQSLDQGLQFLIQYYNGEERAKGNILERFSAQQFPDLHSELNLSSLELGDSALYFCASSPRGEVGKKLFFGSGTQLSVL.

The gene calls are TRBV5-1 and TRBJ2-7; 8 bases agree with TRBD2. CDR1 and CDR2 (germline): SGHRS, YFSETQ. The CDR3 contains 14 residues. V lost 4 bases, J lost 5 bases, and 8 bases stayed unmatched. The CDR3 DNA sequence: TGCGCCAGCAGCAGACCGGGACTAGGCCACGAGCAGTACTTC. Amino acid sequence: CASSRPGLGHEQYF.

This clone has only a few counts. The CDR3 sequence is CASTSKDTLNTEAFF. The DNA for the CDR3 is TGTGCCAGCACCTCGAAGGACACGCTGAACACTGAAGCTTTCTTT. The V gene is TRBV5-6, the J gene TRBJ1-1, with a tentative D call TRBD1 (5 bases). CDR1 is SGHDT and CDR2 is YYEEEE in the germline V gene. This CDR3 comprises 15 residues. The V end was cut by 6 bases, the J end by 0 bases, with 15 bases between.

This clone was observed a single time. V usage is TRBV29-1 and J usage is TRBJ1-4; D remains unclear. V lost 6 bases and J lost 2, with 13 bases in between. The CDR3 extends over 14 amino acids. Germline loops: CDR1 SQVTM, CDR2 ANQGSEA. CDR3 residues: CSVATVITNEKLFF. Written as DNA, the CDR3 is TGCAGCGTAGCTACCGTCATTACTAATGAAAAACTGTTTTTT. The variable domain in full, with the rest retrieved from reference TRBV29-1 and TRBJ1-4, is SAVISQKPSRDICQRGTSLTIQCQVDSQVTMMFWYRQQPGQSLTLIATANQGSEATYESGFVIDKFPISRPNLTFSTLTVSNMSPEDSSIYLCSVATVITNEKLFFGSGTQLSVL.

The rearrangement joins TRBV15 to TRBJ2-1; TRBD2 is a possible D gene (5 bases). This CDR3 is built from 14 residues. With 0 bases removed from V and 6 bases from J, the gap between germline ends came to 9 bases. CDR1 is LNHNV and CDR2 is YYDKDF in the germline V gene (reference sequence). The CDR3, as DNA: TGTGCCACCAGCAGAGATCGGACTCCCAATGAGCAGTTCTTC. Encoded protein: CATSRDRTPNEQFF.

The rearrangement links TRBV5-6 to TRBJ2-7; 8 bases match TRBD1. V was clipped by 5 bases and J by 7 bases; unmatched bases: 11. This CDR3 has 14 amino acids. The germline V gene encodes CDR1 SGHDT and CDR2 YYEEEE. The CDR3 DNA sequence: TGTGCCAGCAGAAGGGGACAGGCAACGCGGGAGCAGTACTTC. Protein product: CASRRGQATREQYF.